One sample yielded the 23 T cell receptor beta chains listed below, sequenced in a study of T cell repertoires in cytomegalovirus infection (dated by TCRdb to between 2018 and 2021). Sequencing was performed on an Illumina HiSeq 1500. The public reads were reanalyzed by TCRdb: fastp trimming at Q25, MiXCR alignment, in-frame beta chains only. CDR3 protein duplicates are merged, each entry listing the most common genes and DNA. This sample holds about 450,000 distinct CDR3 sequences; 31% were observed only once. Together, the top ten hold roughly 13% of the sample. The sequencing sample was made of PBMCs. The receptors shown here come from a human donor in good health (CMV status not recorded). Some clones in this sample may be carry-over from other donors' samples.

The table lists this clonotype with many counts. This sequence joins TRBV7-2 and TRBJ2-4; D ambiguous. Trimming took off 5 bases at V and 6 bases at J, with 14 bases between the two ends. This CDR3 region has 14 residues. From germline, CDR1 is SGHTA and CDR2 FQGNSA. The CDR3 region has the DNA TGTGCCAGCAGCCTTAAGGGTCAGATAAACATTCAGTACTTC. The encoded protein is CASSLKGQINIQYF.

The chain carries TRBV2 and TRBJ2-5, with D perhaps matching TRBD1 (7 bases). The CDR3 loop spans 16 amino acids. Trimming cost V 4 bases and J 2 bases, with 17 bases left between them. CDR1 is SNHLY and CDR2 is FYNNEI in the germline V gene. The CDR3 region has the DNA TGTGCCAGCAGTGCGTGGAGGAGGGGACAGCAAGAGACCCAGTACTTC. Its translation: CASSAWRRGQQETQYF. The complete variable domain, with remaining parts taken from reference TRBV2 and TRBJ2-5, reads EPEVTQTPSHQVTQMGQEVILRCVPISNHLYFYWYRQILGQKVEFLVSFYNNEISEKSEIFDDQFSVERPDGSNFTLKIRSTKLEDSAMYFCASSAWRRGQQETQYFGPGTRLLVL.

This sequence joins TRBV29-1 and TRBJ2-3; D gene uncertain. The CDR3 is 12 residues long. Germline V gene lookup returns CDR1 SQVTM and CDR2 ANQGSEA. V was clipped by 4 bases and J by 0 bases, with 5 bases between them. CDR3 in amino acids: CSVGLSTDTQYF. CDR3 bases: TGCAGCGTTGGCCTTAGCACAGATACGCAGTATTTT.

DNA of the CDR3: TGTGCCAGCAGTTTTTCCGGACAGGGGGCTTTAGCAGATACGCAGTATTTT. As protein: CASSFSGQGALADTQYF. The chain joins TRBV2 to TRBJ2-3; 11 bases are a match to TRBD1. The germline CDR1 and CDR2 sequences are SNHLY and FYNNEI. The V and J ends lost 5 bases and 4 bases, in that order; junction bases with no gene match: 11. CDR3 size: 17 residues.

A note on this clonotype: One end of the junction is discordant with germline, which a read error may explain. The J gene is TRBJ2-4, the V gene TRBV7-2, with D perhaps TRBD2 (7 bases). Germline loops: CDR1 SGHTA, CDR2 FQGNSA. The CDR3 extends over 17 amino acids. The CDR3: CASILARGGWAKNIQYF. The CDR3 DNA is TGTGCCAGCATCTTAGCGAGGGGGGGCTGGGCCAAAAACATTCAGTACTTC.

This clonotype showed up just a few times. This rearrangement joins TRBV20-1 to TRBJ2-5, with a weak D call TRBD1 (6 bases). This CDR3 region has 17 residues. Germline CDR1 is DFQATT and CDR2 is SNEGSKA (reference sequence). Trimming took off 5 bases at V and 1 base at J, with 23 bases between the two ends. CDR3 in amino acids: CSAHTWPGHHLQETQYF. Here the CDR3 DNA reads TGCAGTGCTCACACCTGGCCGGGACACCACCTCCAAGAGACCCAGTACTTC.

CDR3: CAIRDPVRADTQYF. Here the CDR3 DNA reads TGTGCCATCAGGGACCCCGTACGTGCAGATACGCAGTATTTT. The chain combines TRBV10-3 with TRBJ2-3; D uncertain. The CDR3 is made up of 14 amino acids. With 6 bases removed from V and 4 bases from J, the gap between germline ends came to 14 bases. Germline assignment: CDR1 ENHRY and CDR2 SYGVKD.

There are many counts of this clonotype. The chain combines TRBV7-2 with TRBJ2-3, with no clear D. V was clipped by 2 bases and J by 1 base, with 7 bases between them. Germline-derived CDR1 and CDR2 are SGHTA and FQGNSA. This CDR3 region has 14 residues. The CDR3 is CASSLSSRTDTQYF. The CDR3 DNA reads as TGTGCCAGCAGCTTATCCTCCCGCACAGATACGCAGTATTTT.

To note about this clonotype: A read error may be the cause here, since a much bigger clone is one base away. The gene calls are TRBV7-3 and TRBJ2-1; D is possibly TRBD2 (7 bases). CDR3 length: 15 amino acids. Germline V gives CDR1 SGHTA, CDR2 FQGTGA. Written as DNA, the CDR3 is TGTGCCAGCAGCCCGAACCCGGGGGGCCACAATCAGCAGTTCTTC. Translating it yields CASSPNPGGHNQQFF.

The V call is TRBV6-6, the J call TRBJ2-7; TRBD2 matches 13 bases. In germline, CDR1 is MNHNY, CDR2 SVGAGI (reference sequence). The CDR3 covers 13 residues. Trimming cost V 10 bases and J 4 bases; bases outside gene matches: 4. The CDR3 spells CAIGTSGAYEQYF. The CDR3 DNA sequence: TGTGCCATTGGGACTAGCGGGGCTTACGAGCAGTACTTC.

This clonotype was seen only a few times. V is TRBV12-3 or TRBV12-4 and J is TRBJ1-2; D is undetermined. The length of the CDR3 is 16 residues. The V end lost 2 bases, the J end lost 7 bases, and 20 bases lay between the germline ends. The CDR3 here is CASSLSVIRIYGGYTF. The DNA for the CDR3 is TGTGCCAGCAGTTTATCGGTTATCCGGATATATGGTGGCTACACCTTC.

The rearrangement links TRBV19 to TRBJ1-1, with D hard to call. The CDR3 consists of 14 residues. CDR1 is LNHDA, CDR2 SQIVND, per germline (reference sequence). Trimming left V 1 base short and J 1 base short, with 7 bases between. The CDR3 loop reads CASSIGPTNTEAFF. The CDR3 DNA sequence: TGTGCCAGTAGTATAGGACCGACGAACACTGAAGCTTTCTTT.

The sample holds many counts of this clonotype. The gene calls are TRBV7-6 and TRBJ2-5; D may match TRBD1 or TRBD2 (5 bases each). The CDR3 runs 14 residues. The germline gives CDR1 SGHVS, CDR2 FNYEAQ. V was shortened by 3 bases and J by 2 bases, with 10 bases between the two germline ends. The CDR3 region is CASSFRDVQETQYF. CDR3 coding DNA: TGTGCCAGCAGCTTCCGGGACGTACAAGAGACCCAGTACTTC.

The rearrangement joins TRBV9 to TRBJ1-5; D unclear. CDR3 size: 15 residues. V lost 4 bases to trimming and J lost 4 bases, with 15 bases between them. Germline V gives CDR1 SGDLS, CDR2 YYNGEE. DNA for the CDR3: TGTGCCAGCAGCAAGACATGGGGAGGGAATCAGCCCCAGCATTTT. Its protein is CASSKTWGGNQPQHF.

The chain recombines TRBV6-2 or TRBV6-3 with TRBJ1-1; D possibly corresponds to TRBD1 (5 bases). The germline V gene has CDR1 MNHEY and CDR2 SVGEGT. Trimming took off 0 bases at V and 8 bases at J, with 10 bases between the two ends. The CDR3 loop spans 13 amino acids. CDR3 protein: CASSYSTWGEAFF. CDR3 sequence (DNA): TGTGCCAGCAGTTACTCGACTTGGGGGGAAGCTTTCTTT.

This chain links TRBV7-9 with TRBJ1-1; D gene ambiguous. The CDR3 is made up of 15 amino acids. V was cut by 5 bases and J by 5 bases, with 18 bases left in between. Germline-derived CDR1 and CDR2 are SEHNR and FQNEAQ (reference sequence). The DNA of the CDR3 is TGTGCCAGCAGCCCCCAAGAGAGGGTCGGAACTGAAGCTTTCTTT. It is translated as CASSPQERVGTEAFF.

J is TRBJ1-1 and V is TRBV7-9; 7 bases map to TRBD1. CDR3 size: 14 residues. Looked up from germline, CDR1 is SEHNR and CDR2 is FQNEAQ (reference sequence). With 5 bases clipped from V and 5 bases from J, the junction kept 8 bases outside the gene matches. The CDR3 protein is CASSPPTGRTEAFF. The DNA of the CDR3 is TGTGCCAGCAGCCCCCCGACAGGGAGGACTGAAGCTTTCTTT.

In this sample, this clonotype turned up a few times. This sequence joins TRBV15 and TRBJ2-2; no clear D. This CDR3 contains 16 residues. V was cut by 5 bases and J by 1 base, with 14 bases left in between. Germline V gene lookup returns CDR1 LNHNV and CDR2 YYDKDF (reference sequence). The CDR3 reads CATSPRAQKNTGELFF. Here the CDR3 DNA reads TGTGCCACCAGCCCCCGGGCCCAGAAGAACACCGGGGAGCTGTTTTTT.

This clonotype was observed a handful of times. CDR3 region: CASSALGGGYNEQFF. In nucleotides, the CDR3 is TGTGCCAGCAGCGCGCTGGGTGGGGGGTACAATGAGCAGTTCTTC. The J gene is TRBJ2-1, the V gene TRBV5-4; tentatively, D is TRBD2 (6 bases). The CDR3 is made up of 15 amino acids. V was shortened by 4 bases and J by 4 bases, with 15 bases between the two germline ends. Germline CDR1 is SGHNT and CDR2 is YYREEE (reference sequence).

This clonotype was seen at least ten times. The chain uses TRBV7-6 and TRBJ2-1; TRBD2 matches 11 bases. The CDR3 has 18 amino acids. Germline CDR1 reads SGHVS; CDR2 reads FNYEAQ. The trim removed 1 base at V and 4 bases at J, leaving 9 bases unmatched. The CDR3 DNA sequence: TGTGCCAGCAGCTTAGTACCGACTAGCGGGGATCGTTACAATGAGCAGTTCTTC. It yields the protein CASSLVPTSGDRYNEQFF.

This clonotype was observed many times. V usage is TRBV12-3 or TRBV12-4 and J usage is TRBJ2-7; D could derive from TRBD1 or TRBD2 (5 bases each). The germline V and J ends were trimmed by 6 bases and 5 bases, with 11 bases remaining between them. The CDR3 has 12 amino acids. CDR3 loop: CASRLGVDEQYF. The DNA for the CDR3 is TGTGCCAGCAGACTAGGGGTGGACGAGCAGTACTTC.

This clonotype was seen a few times. The rearrangement joins TRBV12-3 or TRBV12-4 to TRBJ2-3; 8 bases are a match to TRBD2. The V segment lost 5 bases and the J segment 4 bases; nucleotides outside the gene matches: 11. This CDR3 spans 16 amino acids. The CDR3 region is CASSSPERGPPDTQYF. The CDR3 nucleotides are TGTGCCAGCAGTAGCCCTGAGCGGGGGCCCCCAGATACGCAGTATTTT.

This clonotype was seen a few times. The CDR3 nucleotides read TGTGCCACCTCCTCTGACAGGGGGTATGGCAAAAACATTCAGTACTTC. The encoded protein is CATSSDRGYGKNIQYF. The chain recombines TRBV15 with TRBJ2-4; TRBD1 matches 9 bases. The germline V gene has CDR1 LNHNV and CDR2 YYDKDF (reference sequence). The CDR3 spans 16 residues. V lost 8 bases, J lost 3 bases, and 11 bases stayed unmatched. The variable domain in full, completed from reference TRBV15 and TRBJ2-4, reads DAMVIQNPRYQVTQFGKPVTLSCSQTLNHNVMYWYQQKSSQAPKLLFHYYDKDFNNEADTPDNFQSRRPNTSFCFLDIRSPGLGDTAMYLCATSSDRGYGKNIQYFGAGTRLSVL.